This TCR beta chain was identified during a study of beta chain features in type 1 diabetes. General study findings and limits: Among patients with Type 1 diabetes, TCRB CDR3s were moderately but significantly shorter in every one of the four CD4+ subsets.

Trimming stripped 4 bases from V and 4 bases from J, with 9 bases between. The CDR3 is made up of 13 amino acids. Germline CDR1 and CDR2: SGHTA and FQGNSA. A few counts support this clone. Its antigen is unidentified. Reverse transcription of all isolated RNA meant that expressed TCRB transcripts were sequenced. The protocol was immunoSEQ multiplex PCR, while the TCRdb copy is restricted to in-frame clones and leaves out a portion. The sample lists a few hundred thousand clones; roughly 16% were seen once. What was sequenced was naive CD4+ T cells from blood. This receptor was taken from a man aged 25-40 years with type 1 diabetes. V and J are TRBV7-2 and TRBJ2-3, with no clear D. CDR3 loop: CASSSRRSDTQYF. The CDR3 DNA follows: TGTGCCAGCAGCTCTCGGAGATCAGATACGCAGTATTTT.